This TCR beta chain was documented in a study of cytomegalovirus exposure and HLA in healthy donors. Study-wide points: A link between a missense DCLRE1C variant and TCR beta V- and J-gene trimming emerged from a later analysis. HLA alleles were associated with 16,951 TCR beta sequences in a later analysis at 0.05 false discovery rate. Cytomegalovirus status was reportedly diagnosed by the classifier with high specificity and sensitivity. Presence/absence analyses treated sequencing depth as roughly uniform across donors.

As to this clone: Its specificity is unknown.

This PCR relied on a set of 60 Vbeta primers and 13 Jbeta primers. Clones were read by immunoSEQ multiplex PCR, and TCRdb kept only the in-frame ones, dropping some. Seen here are around 150,000 clones, about 80% observed once, and the top ten hold over 11%. Trimming stripped 4 bases from V and 4 bases from J, with 28 bases between. The CDR3 is made up of 19 amino acids. The specimen was PBMCs. The TCR was taken from a man in his fifties or sixties in good health and CMV-seropositive. The rearrangement uses TRBV23-1 and TRBJ2-5; a possible D gene is TRBD2 (6 bases). TRBV23-1 has ORF status, its function being uncertain. The CDR3 DNA sequence: TGCGCCAGCAGTCCTGGTGGTCTTTCTGCTGGGGTCGGGGGAGAGACCCAGTACTTC. It encodes CASSPGGLSAGVGGETQYF.